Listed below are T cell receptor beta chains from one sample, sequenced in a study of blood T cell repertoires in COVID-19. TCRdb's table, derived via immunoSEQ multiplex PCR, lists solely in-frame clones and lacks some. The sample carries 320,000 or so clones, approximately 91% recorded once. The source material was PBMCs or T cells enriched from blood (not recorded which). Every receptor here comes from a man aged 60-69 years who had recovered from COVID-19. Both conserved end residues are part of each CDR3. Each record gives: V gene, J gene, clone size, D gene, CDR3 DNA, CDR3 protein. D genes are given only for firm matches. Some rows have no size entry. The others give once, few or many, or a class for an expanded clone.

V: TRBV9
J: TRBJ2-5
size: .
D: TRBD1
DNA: TGTGCCAGCAGTCAACAGGGGGGAGAGACCCAGTACTTC
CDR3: CASSQQGGETQYF

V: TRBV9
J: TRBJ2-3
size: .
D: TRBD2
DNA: TGTGCCAGCAGCTTCACCGGGACTAGCGGGAGACGGGCAGATACGCAGTATTTT
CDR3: CASSFTGTSGRRADTQYF

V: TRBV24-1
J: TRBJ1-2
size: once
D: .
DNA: TGTGCCACCAGTGATCCGCTAGACTATGGCTACACCTTC
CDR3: CATSDPLDYGYTF

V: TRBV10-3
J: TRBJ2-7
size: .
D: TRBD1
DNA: TGTGCCATCAGTGCGACAGGGAATGAGCAGTACTTC
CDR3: CAISATGNEQYF

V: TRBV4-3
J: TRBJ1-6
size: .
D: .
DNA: TGCGCCAGCAGCCAAGATCCGAGCTCCTATAATTCACCCCTCCACTTT
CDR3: CASSQDPSSYNSPLHF

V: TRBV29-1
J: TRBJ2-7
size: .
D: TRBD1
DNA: TGCAGCGTCGGACAGGGGACGAGCTCCTACGAGCAGTACTTC
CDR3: CSVGQGTSSYEQYF

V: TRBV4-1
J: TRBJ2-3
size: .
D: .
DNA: TGCGCCAGCAGCTACCGCGGCGCAGATACGCAGTATTTT
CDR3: CASSYRGADTQYF

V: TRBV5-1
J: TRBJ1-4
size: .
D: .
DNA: TGCGCCAGCAGCTCGACCTTTCAGGGTGGCGGTGAAAAACTGTTTTTT
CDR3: CASSSTFQGGGEKLFF

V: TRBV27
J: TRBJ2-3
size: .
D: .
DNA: TGTGCCAGCAGTATCAGGGTCGCAGATACGCAGTATTTT
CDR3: CASSIRVADTQYF

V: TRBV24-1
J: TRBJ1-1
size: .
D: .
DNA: TGTGCCACCAGGGCTGGGGGGGTCACTGAAGCTTTCTTT
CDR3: CATRAGGVTEAFF

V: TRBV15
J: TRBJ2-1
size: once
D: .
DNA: TGTGCCACCAGCAGAGAGGCAGGGGTGGGCAATGAGCAGTTCTTC
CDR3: CATSREAGVGNEQFF

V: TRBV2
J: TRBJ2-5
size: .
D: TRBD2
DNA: TGTGCCAGCAGTGAACCCCGGACTAGCGGGGGCCGGCCGCGAGAGACCCAGTACTTC
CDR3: CASSEPRTSGGRPRETQYF

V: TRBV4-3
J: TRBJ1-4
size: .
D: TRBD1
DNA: TGCGCCAGCAGCCACGTCCCGGGACAGGGCGATAATGAAAAACTGTTTTTT
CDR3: CASSHVPGQGDNEKLFF

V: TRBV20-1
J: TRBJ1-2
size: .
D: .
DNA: TGCAGTGCTTCGAACGGGTATGGCTACACCTTC
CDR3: CSASNGYGYTF

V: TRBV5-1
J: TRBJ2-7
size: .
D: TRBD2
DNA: TGCGCCAGCAGCGGGCCGACTAGCGGGAGAGGGTCCGAGCAGTACTTC
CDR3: CASSGPTSGRGSEQYF

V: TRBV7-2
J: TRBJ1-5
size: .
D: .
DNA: TGTGCCAGCAGCCCCGACTGGAGCAATCAGCCCCAGCATTTT
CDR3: CASSPDWSNQPQHF

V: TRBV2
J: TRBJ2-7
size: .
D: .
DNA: TGTGCCAGCAGTGAAGAAGCGGTACCCACCTACGAGCAGTACTTC
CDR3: CASSEEAVPTYEQYF

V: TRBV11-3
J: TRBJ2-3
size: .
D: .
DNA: TGTGCCAGCAGCTACCGACACGGTACGCAGTATTTT
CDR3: CASSYRHGTQYF

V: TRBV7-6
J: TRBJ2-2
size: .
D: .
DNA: TGTGCCAGCAGCTCAAGATTTGGGGGCAAAGATAACACCGGGGAGCTGTTTTTT
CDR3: CASSSRFGGKDNTGELFF

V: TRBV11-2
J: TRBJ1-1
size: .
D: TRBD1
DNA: TGTGCCAGCAGCCCCCGGGACAGGGGGCGGACTGAAGCTTTCTTT
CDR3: CASSPRDRGRTEAFF

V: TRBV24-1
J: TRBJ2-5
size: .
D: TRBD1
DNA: TGTGCCACCAGTGAAACACAGGGGGTTTGGGAGACCCAGTACTTC
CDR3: CATSETQGVWETQYF

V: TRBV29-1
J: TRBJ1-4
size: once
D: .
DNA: TGCAGCGCGGGATACGGCCCCGGGAGTGGAAAACTGTTTTTT
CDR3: CSAGYGPGSGKLFF

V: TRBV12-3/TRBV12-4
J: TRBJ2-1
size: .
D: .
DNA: TGTGCCACCAACAAAGGACTGCACAATGAGCAGTTCTTC
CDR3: CATNKGLHNEQFF